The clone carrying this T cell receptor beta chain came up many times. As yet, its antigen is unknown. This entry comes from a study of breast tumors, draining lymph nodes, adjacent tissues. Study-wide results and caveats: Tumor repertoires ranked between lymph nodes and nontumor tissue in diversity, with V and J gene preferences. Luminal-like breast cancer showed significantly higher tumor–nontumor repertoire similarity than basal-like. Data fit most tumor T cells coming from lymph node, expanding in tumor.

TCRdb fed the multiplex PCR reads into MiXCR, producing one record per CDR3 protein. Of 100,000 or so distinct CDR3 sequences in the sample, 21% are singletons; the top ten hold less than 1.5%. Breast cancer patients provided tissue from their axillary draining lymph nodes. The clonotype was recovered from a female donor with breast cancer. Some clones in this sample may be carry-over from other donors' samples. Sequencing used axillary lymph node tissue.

The CDR3: CASSPPLGVESNQPQHF. For the CDR3, the DNA is TGTGCCAGCAGCCCTCCGTTAGGAGTTGAAAGCAATCAGCCCCAGCATTTT. V is TRBV7-2 and J is TRBJ1-5; D remains ambiguous. This CDR3 is 17 amino acids long. Looked up from germline, CDR1 is SGHTA and CDR2 is FQGNSA. V dropped 5 bases and J dropped 1 base, with 18 bases sitting between them. Together with reference TRBV7-2 and TRBJ1-5, the CDR3 gives the full variable domain: GAGVSQSPSNKVTEKGKDVELRCDPISGHTALYWYRQSLGQGLEFLIYFQGNSAPDKSGLPSDRFSAERTGGSVSTLTIQRTQQEDSAVYLCASSPPLGVESNQPQHFGDGTRLSIL.